Listed below are T cell receptor beta chains from one sample, sequenced in a study of T cell changes during pregnancy in multiple sclerosis. The assay was immunoSEQ multiplex PCR, and TCRdb's table has in-frame clones only and misses some. This table has about 40,000 clones, around 90% appearing once. Sample: CD4+ T cells from peripheral blood mononuclear cells, taken in the third trimester of pregnancy. The receptors here all came from a female donor with multiple sclerosis, enrolled in a pregnancy study. The CDR3 runs from the conserved cysteine through the conserved F or W. The order of the fields is D gene, V gene, J gene, clone size, CDR3 protein, CDR3 DNA. The D gene is left open where the match is weak. A row's size may be missing; if present it is once, few, many or a size class.

d_call: TRBD1
v_call: TRBV7-2
j_call: TRBJ2-5
clone_size: once
cdr3_aa: CASSQRGLAVKTQYF
cdr3_nt: TGTGCCAGCAGCCAGAGGGGGCTAGCAGTAAAGACCCAGTACTTC

d_call: NA
v_call: TRBV18
j_call: TRBJ1-2
clone_size: NA
cdr3_aa: CASSPGENYGYTF
cdr3_nt: TGTGCCAGCTCACCAGGGGAGAACTATGGCTACACCTTC

d_call: TRBD2
v_call: TRBV19
j_call: TRBJ2-1
clone_size: NA
cdr3_aa: CASSPRTSYGNEQFF
cdr3_nt: TGTGCCAGTAGTCCTCGGACTAGCTATGGCAATGAGCAGTTCTTC

d_call: TRBD1
v_call: TRBV4-3
j_call: TRBJ1-4
clone_size: NA
cdr3_aa: CASSLITPGQGNEKLFF
cdr3_nt: TGCGCCAGCAGCCTAATAACGCCGGGACAGGGTAATGAAAAACTGTTTTTT

d_call: NA
v_call: TRBV5-5
j_call: TRBJ1-2
clone_size: NA
cdr3_aa: CASSLDRGNGYTF
cdr3_nt: TGTGCCAGCAGCTTGGATAGGGGTAATGGCTACACCTTC

d_call: NA
v_call: TRBV28
j_call: TRBJ1-5
clone_size: NA
cdr3_aa: CASSLTQGSIQPQHF
cdr3_nt: TGTGCCAGCAGTTTGACCCAGGGTTCAATTCAGCCCCAGCATTTT

d_call: TRBD2
v_call: TRBV30
j_call: TRBJ2-2
clone_size: NA
cdr3_aa: CAWSVLAGGTGELFF
cdr3_nt: TGTGCCTGGAGTGTACTAGCGGGAGGGACCGGGGAGCTGTTTTTT

d_call: NA
v_call: TRBV7-2
j_call: TRBJ2-7
clone_size: NA
cdr3_aa: CASSLKGVSEQYF
cdr3_nt: TGTGCCAGCAGCTTAAAGGGGGTTTCCGAGCAGTACTTC

d_call: NA
v_call: TRBV10-3
j_call: TRBJ2-2
clone_size: NA
cdr3_aa: CAISERQFSGELFF
cdr3_nt: TGTGCCATCAGTGAGCGACAGTTCTCCGGGGAGCTGTTTTTT

d_call: NA
v_call: TRBV29-1
j_call: TRBJ1-1
clone_size: NA
cdr3_aa: CSVATGSEAFF
cdr3_nt: TGCAGCGTTGCTACAGGCAGTGAAGCTTTCTTT

d_call: NA
v_call: TRBV5-1
j_call: TRBJ2-1
clone_size: NA
cdr3_aa: CASSPREVRAYNEQFF
cdr3_nt: TGCGCCAGCAGCCCCAGGGAGGTTAGGGCCTACAATGAGCAGTTCTTC

d_call: TRBD2
v_call: TRBV7-6
j_call: TRBJ2-2
clone_size: NA
cdr3_aa: CASSDLLAGMNTGELFF
cdr3_nt: TGTGCCAGCAGCGACCTACTAGCGGGGATGAACACCGGGGAGCTGTTTTTT

d_call: TRBD2
v_call: TRBV7-2
j_call: TRBJ2-1
clone_size: NA
cdr3_aa: CASSPTRLAGNNEQFF
cdr3_nt: TGTGCCAGCAGTCCTACTCGGCTAGCGGGAAATAATGAGCAGTTCTTC

d_call: NA
v_call: TRBV9
j_call: TRBJ2-2
clone_size: few
cdr3_aa: CASSVDSIRTGELFF
cdr3_nt: TGTGCCAGCAGCGTAGACTCGATACGCACCGGGGAGCTGTTTTTT

d_call: NA
v_call: TRBV6-4
j_call: TRBJ2-1
clone_size: NA
cdr3_aa: CASSLTVNNEQFF
cdr3_nt: TGTGCCAGCAGCTTGACAGTGAACAATGAGCAGTTCTTC

d_call: TRBD1
v_call: TRBV4-3
j_call: TRBJ2-7
clone_size: NA
cdr3_aa: CASSPHPGQGAEQYF
cdr3_nt: TGCGCCAGCAGCCCACACCCGGGACAGGGGGCCGAGCAGTACTTC

d_call: TRBD1
v_call: TRBV5-1
j_call: TRBJ1-3
clone_size: NA
cdr3_aa: CASRPRTGAGNTIYF
cdr3_nt: TGCGCCAGCAGGCCCCGGACAGGGGCTGGAAACACCATATATTTT

d_call: NA
v_call: TRBV5-1
j_call: TRBJ2-2
clone_size: NA
cdr3_aa: CASSLDSRRTGELFF
cdr3_nt: TGCGCCAGCAGCTTGGATTCTAGGCGCACCGGGGAGCTGTTTTTT

d_call: NA
v_call: TRBV28
j_call: TRBJ2-1
clone_size: NA
cdr3_aa: CASSSSGPLLNEQFF
cdr3_nt: TGTGCCAGCAGTTCGTCAGGTCCCCTCCTAAATGAGCAGTTCTTC

d_call: TRBD1
v_call: TRBV28
j_call: TRBJ1-1
clone_size: NA
cdr3_aa: CASSLFDRGRTEAFF
cdr3_nt: TGTGCCAGCAGTTTATTCGACAGGGGGCGTACTGAAGCTTTCTTT

d_call: NA
v_call: TRBV7-9
j_call: TRBJ2-2
clone_size: once
cdr3_aa: CASSWAGTSRTGELFF
cdr3_nt: TGTGCCAGCAGCTGGGCCGGGACAAGTCGTACCGGGGAGCTGTTTTTT

d_call: NA
v_call: TRBV2
j_call: TRBJ2-7
clone_size: NA
cdr3_aa: CASNRNEQYF
cdr3_nt: TGTGCCAGCAACAGAAACGAGCAGTACTTC

d_call: NA
v_call: TRBV30
j_call: TRBJ2-1
clone_size: NA
cdr3_aa: CAWSSGTPYNEQFF
cdr3_nt: TGTGCCTGGAGTAGCGGAACCCCCTACAATGAGCAGTTCTTC

d_call: TRBD1
v_call: TRBV18
j_call: TRBJ1-4
clone_size: NA
cdr3_aa: CASSQDRAQTNEKLFF
cdr3_nt: TGTGCCAGCTCACAGGACAGGGCTCAGACTAATGAAAAACTGTTTTTT

d_call: NA
v_call: TRBV19
j_call: TRBJ2-2
clone_size: NA
cdr3_aa: CASRSYREGNTGELFF
cdr3_nt: TGTGCCAGTAGGAGCTACAGGGAAGGGAACACCGGGGAGCTGTTTTTT

d_call: TRBD1
v_call: TRBV2
j_call: TRBJ1-2
clone_size: once
cdr3_aa: CASSGQGDYGYTF
cdr3_nt: TGTGCCAGCAGTGGACAGGGAGACTATGGCTACACCTTC

d_call: NA
v_call: TRBV5-1
j_call: TRBJ1-1
clone_size: NA
cdr3_aa: CASSGGFRGRGNTEAFF
cdr3_nt: TGCGCCAGCAGCGGGGGTTTCAGGGGCCGGGGGAACACTGAAGCTTTCTTT

d_call: TRBD2
v_call: TRBV11-1
j_call: TRBJ2-1
clone_size: NA
cdr3_aa: CASTHRASGDNEQFF
cdr3_nt: TGTGCCAGCACCCATCGGGCTAGCGGAGACAATGAGCAGTTCTTC

d_call: NA
v_call: TRBV5-1
j_call: TRBJ1-1
clone_size: NA
cdr3_aa: CASSYYRNLLNTEAFF
cdr3_nt: TGCGCCAGCAGCTATTACAGAAACCTTTTGAACACTGAAGCTTTCTTT

d_call: NA
v_call: TRBV29-1
j_call: TRBJ1-4
clone_size: few
cdr3_aa: CSGSRGLGEKLFF
cdr3_nt: TGCAGCGGGAGCAGGGGTTTAGGCGAAAAACTGTTTTTT

d_call: NA
v_call: TRBV5-1
j_call: TRBJ2-5
clone_size: NA
cdr3_aa: CASGQPNQETQYF
cdr3_nt: TGCGCCAGCGGACAGCCCAACCAAGAGACCCAGTACTTC

d_call: NA
v_call: TRBV27
j_call: TRBJ2-7
clone_size: NA
cdr3_aa: CASSTTGIEQYF
cdr3_nt: TGTGCCAGCAGTACAACAGGGATCGAGCAGTACTTC

d_call: TRBD1
v_call: TRBV7-8
j_call: TRBJ2-7
clone_size: NA
cdr3_aa: CASSLARQGISDEQYF
cdr3_nt: TGTGCCAGCAGCTTAGCGCGACAGGGAATTAGCGACGAGCAGTACTTC

d_call: TRBD2
v_call: TRBV5-6
j_call: TRBJ2-7
clone_size: once
cdr3_aa: CASSSGRGAYEQYF
cdr3_nt: TGTGCCAGCAGCTCCGGGAGGGGAGCCTACGAGCAGTACTTC

d_call: TRBD1
v_call: TRBV27
j_call: TRBJ1-1
clone_size: NA
cdr3_aa: CASRQGRNTEAFF
cdr3_nt: TGTGCCAGCAGACAGGGGCGGAACACTGAAGCTTTCTTT

d_call: NA
v_call: TRBV7-2
j_call: TRBJ2-7
clone_size: NA
cdr3_aa: CASSLALNSYEQYF
cdr3_nt: TGTGCCAGCAGCTTAGCCCTTAACAGTTACGAGCAGTACTTC

d_call: NA
v_call: TRBV6-5
j_call: TRBJ2-7
clone_size: NA
cdr3_aa: CASSYARRAVGYEQYF
cdr3_nt: TGTGCCAGCAGTTATGCCCGCAGGGCCGTTGGATACGAGCAGTACTTC

d_call: TRBD1
v_call: TRBV30
j_call: TRBJ1-5
clone_size: NA
cdr3_aa: CAWSEGTGLNQPQHF
cdr3_nt: TGTGCCTGGAGTGAAGGGACAGGGCTTAATCAGCCCCAGCATTTT

d_call: TRBD1
v_call: TRBV2
j_call: TRBJ1-5
clone_size: NA
cdr3_aa: CASRQGEDQPQHF
cdr3_nt: TGTGCCAGCAGGCAGGGGGAAGATCAGCCCCAGCATTTT

d_call: NA
v_call: TRBV19
j_call: TRBJ2-2
clone_size: NA
cdr3_aa: CASKQGRGTGELFF
cdr3_nt: TGTGCCAGTAAACAGGGAAGGGGGACCGGGGAGCTGTTTTTT

d_call: NA
v_call: TRBV11-2
j_call: TRBJ2-2
clone_size: NA
cdr3_aa: CASSLDPTYAGELFF
cdr3_nt: TGTGCCAGCAGCTTAGATCCGACTTACGCCGGGGAGCTGTTTTTT

d_call: TRBD2
v_call: TRBV7-2
j_call: TRBJ2-1
clone_size: once
cdr3_aa: CASSLGGLAGGGEQFF
cdr3_nt: TGTGCCAGCAGCTTAGGCGGACTAGCGGGAGGGGGTGAGCAGTTCTTC

d_call: NA
v_call: TRBV5-5
j_call: TRBJ2-7
clone_size: NA
cdr3_aa: CASSLGQTGYEQYF
cdr3_nt: TGTGCCAGCAGCTTGGGACAGACAGGCTACGAGCAGTACTTC

d_call: TRBD1
v_call: TRBV4-3
j_call: TRBJ2-1
clone_size: NA
cdr3_aa: CASSQVRDSLPPYNEQFF
cdr3_nt: TGCGCCAGCAGCCAAGTACGGGACAGCCTTCCCCCCTACAATGAGCAGTTCTTC

d_call: NA
v_call: TRBV2
j_call: TRBJ2-6
clone_size: NA
cdr3_aa: CASSSQGTGANVLTF
cdr3_nt: TGTGCCAGTAGCTCACAGGGAACTGGGGCCAACGTCCTGACTTTC

d_call: NA
v_call: TRBV7-2
j_call: TRBJ2-7
clone_size: NA
cdr3_aa: CASSSNRVSYEQYF
cdr3_nt: TGTGCCAGCAGCTCAAACCGCGTTTCCTACGAGCAGTACTTC

d_call: NA
v_call: TRBV4-1
j_call: TRBJ1-2
clone_size: NA
cdr3_aa: CASSQVRTFPAKGYTF
cdr3_nt: TGCGCCAGCAGCCAAGTGAGGACATTCCCGGCGAAAGGCTACACCTTC

d_call: NA
v_call: TRBV5-1
j_call: TRBJ2-2
clone_size: NA
cdr3_aa: CASSIGQNTGELFF
cdr3_nt: TGCGCCAGCAGCATAGGACAGAACACCGGGGAGCTGTTTTTT

d_call: TRBD2
v_call: TRBV27
j_call: TRBJ2-1
clone_size: NA
cdr3_aa: CASSRSGPYNEQFF
cdr3_nt: TGTGCCAGCAGCCGTAGCGGGCCCTACAATGAGCAGTTCTTC

d_call: NA
v_call: TRBV10-2
j_call: TRBJ1-2
clone_size: NA
cdr3_aa: CASSGTGDYGYTF
cdr3_nt: TGCGCCAGCAGTGGAACCGGGGACTATGGCTACACCTTC

d_call: NA
v_call: TRBV27
j_call: TRBJ2-2
clone_size: NA
cdr3_aa: CASSLRGPTGELFF
cdr3_nt: TGTGCCAGCAGTTTAAGGGGCCCGACCGGGGAGCTGTTTTTT

d_call: NA
v_call: TRBV9
j_call: TRBJ2-2
clone_size: NA
cdr3_aa: CASSVRGSPNTGELFF
cdr3_nt: TGTGCCAGCAGCGTAAGAGGATCCCCGAACACCGGGGAGCTGTTTTTT

d_call: NA
v_call: TRBV9
j_call: TRBJ1-2
clone_size: NA
cdr3_aa: CASSAVGRTTGLYGYTF
cdr3_nt: TGTGCCAGCAGCGCGGTAGGACGGACCACGGGACTCTATGGCTACACCTTC

d_call: NA
v_call: TRBV5-4
j_call: TRBJ2-1
clone_size: NA
cdr3_aa: CASSLLGKSLRDEQFF
cdr3_nt: TGTGCCAGCAGCTTGTTAGGCAAAAGCCTGAGGGATGAGCAGTTCTTC

d_call: TRBD2
v_call: TRBV7-9
j_call: TRBJ2-3
clone_size: NA
cdr3_aa: CASSLSVSGRRDTQYF
cdr3_nt: TGTGCCAGCAGCTTATCGGTTAGCGGGAGACGTGATACGCAGTATTTT

d_call: TRBD2
v_call: TRBV30
j_call: TRBJ2-1
clone_size: NA
cdr3_aa: CAWSGTSVYNEQFF
cdr3_nt: TGTGCCTGGAGTGGGACTAGCGTCTACAATGAGCAGTTCTTC

d_call: TRBD1
v_call: TRBV11-2
j_call: TRBJ2-7
clone_size: few
cdr3_aa: CASSLIRDSTYEQYF
cdr3_nt: TGTGCCAGCAGCTTAATTAGGGACAGTACCTACGAGCAGTACTTC